This TCR beta chain was captured in a study of CD8 T cells in ankylosing spondylitis. Notes on the study in general: Some of the motif variants had earlier been found in reactive arthritis patients' fluid and blood. According to the report, clones linked to the disease were significantly enriched in matched synovial fluid samples taken from ankylosing spondylitis patients.

Losses at the gene ends were 0 bases for V and 4 bases for J; bases not matched to a gene: 2. CDR1 is SGDLS and CDR2 is YYNGEE in the germline V gene. The CDR3 runs 15 residues. This clonotype occurred many times. Its antigen remains unidentified. Generation of TCR beta libraries employed quantitative 5'-RACE incorporating molecular barcodes. TCRdb recomputed calls from the 5' RACE reads with MiXCR, one row per CDR3 protein. The sample holds approximately 150,000 distinct CDR3 sequences, 9.5% to 10% seen once. This rearrangement joins TRBV9 to TRBJ2-7; 12 bases line up with TRBD2. This TCR came from a female donor with ankylosing spondylitis or in good health (not recorded which). What was sequenced was blood, either unsorted or a sorted T cell fraction (not recorded which). The CDR3 DNA sequence: TGTGCCAGCAGCGTAGACGGACTAGCGGGATACGAGCAGTACTTC. As protein: CASSVDGLAGYEQYF.